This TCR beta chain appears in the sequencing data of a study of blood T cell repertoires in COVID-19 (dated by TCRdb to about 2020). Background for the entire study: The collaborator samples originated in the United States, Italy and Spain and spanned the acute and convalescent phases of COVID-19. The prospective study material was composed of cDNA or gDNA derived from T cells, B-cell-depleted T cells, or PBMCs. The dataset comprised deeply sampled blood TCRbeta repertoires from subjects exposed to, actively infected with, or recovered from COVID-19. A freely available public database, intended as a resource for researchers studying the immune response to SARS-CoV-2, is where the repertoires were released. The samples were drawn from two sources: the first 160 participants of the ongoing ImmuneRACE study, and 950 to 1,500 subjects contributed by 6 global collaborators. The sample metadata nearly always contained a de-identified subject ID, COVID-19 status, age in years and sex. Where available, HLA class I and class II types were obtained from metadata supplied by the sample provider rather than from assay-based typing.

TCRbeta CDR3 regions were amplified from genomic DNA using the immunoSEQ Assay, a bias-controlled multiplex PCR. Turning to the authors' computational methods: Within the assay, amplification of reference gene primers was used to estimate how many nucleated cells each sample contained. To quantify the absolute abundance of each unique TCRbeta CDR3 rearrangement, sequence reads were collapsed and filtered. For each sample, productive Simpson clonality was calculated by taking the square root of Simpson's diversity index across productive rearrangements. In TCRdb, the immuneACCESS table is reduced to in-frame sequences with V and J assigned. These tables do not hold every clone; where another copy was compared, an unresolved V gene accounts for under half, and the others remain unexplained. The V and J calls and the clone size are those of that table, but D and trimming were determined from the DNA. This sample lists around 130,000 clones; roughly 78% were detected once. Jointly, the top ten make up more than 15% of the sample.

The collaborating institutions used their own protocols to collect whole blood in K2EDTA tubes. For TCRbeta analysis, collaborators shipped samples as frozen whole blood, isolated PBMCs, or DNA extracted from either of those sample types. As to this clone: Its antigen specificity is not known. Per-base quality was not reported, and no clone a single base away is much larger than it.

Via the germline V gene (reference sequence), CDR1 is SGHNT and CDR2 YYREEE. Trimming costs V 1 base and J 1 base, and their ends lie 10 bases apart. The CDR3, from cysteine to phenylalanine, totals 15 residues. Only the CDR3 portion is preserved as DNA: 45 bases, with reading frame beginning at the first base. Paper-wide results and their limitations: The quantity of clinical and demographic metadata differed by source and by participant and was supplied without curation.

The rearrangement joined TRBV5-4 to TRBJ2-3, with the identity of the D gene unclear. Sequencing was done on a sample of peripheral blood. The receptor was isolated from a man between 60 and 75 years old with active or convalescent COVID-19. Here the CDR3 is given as CASSLTPTGTDTQYF. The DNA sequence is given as TGTGCCAGCAGCTTGACCCCCACGGGCACAGATACGCAGTATTTT.